One sample yielded the 24 T cell receptor beta chains listed below, sequenced in a study of cytomegalovirus exposure and HLA in healthy donors. Primers: 60 Vbeta forward and 13 Jbeta reverse. Clones were read by immunoSEQ multiplex PCR, and TCRdb kept only the in-frame ones, dropping some. The table gives around 70,000 clones; the top ten clones make up 2.4% of it. Material: PBMCs. All receptors derive from a female donor in good health and CMV-seropositive.

The chain combines TRBV11-2 with TRBJ1-1, with 8 bases lining up with TRBD1. The V segment lost 4 bases and the J segment 3 bases; nucleotides outside the gene matches: 4. The CDR3 is 14 amino acids. Germline values: CDR1 SGHAT, CDR2 FQNNGV. The CDR3 coding sequence is TGTGCCAGCAGCTCACAGGGGGGTGACACTGAAGCTTTCTTT. Protein sequence: CASSSQGGDTEAFF.

This rearrangement joins TRBV27 to TRBJ2-7, with 7 positions matching TRBD1. CDR1 and CDR2 from the germline V gene are MNHEY and SMNVEV (reference sequence). V shed 0 bases, J shed 4 bases, and the junction held 9 bases outside the gene matches. The CDR3 is 16 amino acids. The CDR3 region has the DNA TGTGCCAGCAGTTTATCACCGTTGACAGGGTTATACGAGCAGTACTTC. Translation: CASSLSPLTGLYEQYF.

V gene TRBV23-1 combines with J gene TRBJ2-6; 7 nucleotides match TRBD1. TRBV23-1 is an ORF; its function is uncertain. The junction had 12 bases not matched to a gene; V was cut back by 6 bases and J by 4 bases. This CDR3 has 17 amino acids. For the CDR3, the DNA is TGCGCCAGCAGACCTCTCGACAGGGTTTCAGGGGCCAACGTCCTGACTTTC. Translation gives CASRPLDRVSGANVLTF.

V usage is TRBV19 and J usage is TRBJ2-7, with D possibly being TRBD2 (6 bases). The CDR3 spans 14 residues. With 3 bases removed from V and 2 bases from J, the gap between germline ends came to 11 bases. The germline gives CDR1 LNHDA, CDR2 SQIVND (reference sequence). In nucleotides, the CDR3 is TGTGCCAGTAGTATTCTCGCGGGGACCTACGAGCAGTACTTC. Translating it yields CASSILAGTYEQYF. The variable domain in full, with the rest retrieved from reference TRBV19 and TRBJ2-7, is DGGITQSPKYLFRKEGQNVTLSCEQNLNHDAMYWYRQDPGQGLRLIYYSQIVNDFQKGDIAEGYSVSREKKESFPLTVTSAQKNPTAFYLCASSILAGTYEQYFGPGTRLTVT.

The V call is TRBV7-8, the J call TRBJ2-7; 7 bases fit TRBD2. This CDR3 region has 13 residues. Germline loops: CDR1 SGHVS, CDR2 FQNEAQ. The J segment lost 0 bases and the V segment lost 5 bases, leaving 1 base of the junction unmatched. The CDR3 DNA reads TGTGCCAGCAGCCGGGACTACTCCTACGAGCAGTACTTC. It yields the protein CASSRDYSYEQYF.

This sequence joins TRBV2 and TRBJ2-3, with TRBD2 as a possible D gene (5 bases). The germline V and J ends were trimmed by 7 bases and 1 base, with 12 bases remaining between them. Germline V gene sequence: CDR1 SNHLY, CDR2 FYNNEI. The CDR3 runs to 14 residues. The CDR3 DNA is TGTGCCAGCAAGTGGGGTAGCGGCACAGATACGCAGTATTTT. It translates to CASKWGSGTDTQYF.

The chain has TRBV19 and TRBJ1-1, with 7 bases identical to TRBD1. Trimming took 3 bases from V and 4 from J; bases not matched to a gene: 5. This CDR3 region has 14 residues. Germline CDR1 reads LNHDA; CDR2 reads SQIVND (reference sequence). CDR3 sequence (DNA): TGTGCCAGTAGTATCACAGGGGCGGGCACTGAAGCTTTCTTT. Translation gives CASSITGAGTEAFF.

Note on this clone: At one end, the junction sequence differs from germline, possibly due to a read error. The J gene is TRBJ2-5, the V gene TRBV11-1, with a possible D match to TRBD2 (5 bases). Germline lookup yields CDR1 SGHAT and CDR2 FQDESV (reference sequence). This CDR3 has 11 amino acids. The CDR3 nucleotides read TGTGCCAGCAGCTGGGGAGAGGCCCAGTACTTC. It codes for CASSWGEAQYF.

V is TRBV4-1 and J is TRBJ2-5; 7 nucleotides align to TRBD1. The V gene end was trimmed by 1 base and the J gene end by 3 bases; junction bases not matched to a gene: 5. Germline V gene sequence: CDR1 MGHRA, CDR2 YSYEKL. This CDR3 comprises 15 residues. The CDR3 sequence is CASSQGTTGKETQYF. Here the CDR3 DNA reads TGCGCCAGCAGCCAAGGTACGACAGGGAAAGAGACCCAGTACTTC.

The rearrangement joins TRBV30 to TRBJ1-1; D unclear. The germline gives CDR1 GTSNPN, CDR2 SVGIG (reference sequence). Trimming left V 3 bases short and J 7 bases short, with 12 bases between. The CDR3 is made up of 12 amino acids. The DNA for the CDR3 is TGTGCCTGGAGCCAAGCCTTGTTTGAAGCTTTCTTT. Its protein is CAWSQALFEAFF. Full variable domain (outside the CDR3, taken from reference TRBV30 and TRBJ1-1): SQTIHQWPATLVQPVGSPLSLECTVEGTSNPNLYWYRQAAGRGLQLLFYSVGIGQISSEVPQNLSASRPQDRQFILSSKKLLLSDSGFYLCAWSQALFEAFFGQGTRLTVV.

This chain links TRBV27 with TRBJ2-1; the match to TRBD1 covers 9 bases. The CDR3 contains 15 residues. J lost 6 bases, V lost 5 bases, and 8 bases had no gene match. Germline lookup yields CDR1 MNHEY and CDR2 SMNVEV (reference sequence). As DNA, the CDR3 is TGTGCCAGCAGTGACCCCTGGACAGGGGCCAATGAGCAGTTCTTC. Its translation: CASSDPWTGANEQFF.

This chain connects TRBV7-2 to TRBJ2-7; D possibly corresponds to TRBD2 (7 bases). The CDR3 contains 15 residues. V was clipped by 5 bases and J by 0 bases, with 14 bases between them. Germline V CDR1 and CDR2: SGHTA, FQGNSA. The CDR3 reads CASSPRGPSSYEQYF. CDR3 sequence (DNA): TGTGCCAGCAGCCCGCGGGGGCCCAGCTCCTACGAGCAGTACTTC.

The V and J genes are TRBV4-1 and TRBJ2-1, with TRBD2 identical over 7 bases. J was trimmed by 0 bases and V by 6 bases; bases with no gene match: 5. From germline, CDR1 is MGHRA and CDR2 YSYEKL. The CDR3 runs 15 residues. In DNA form, the CDR3 reads TGCGCCAGCAGTTACGAGCGGGGCTCCTACAATGAGCAGTTCTTC. Translated, it gives CASSYERGSYNEQFF.

The chain links TRBV19 to TRBJ1-2; 8 bases are shared with TRBD1. CDR1 and CDR2 from the germline V gene are LNHDA and SQIVND (reference sequence). This CDR3 has 13 amino acids. V lost 5 bases, J lost 7 bases, and 6 bases stayed unmatched. Here the CDR3 DNA reads TGTGCCAGTAGTCTTCCAGGGGGCGCTGGCTACACCTTC. Protein sequence: CASSLPGGAGYTF.

This chain connects TRBV1 to TRBJ1-3. TRBV1 is annotated as a pseudogene. This CDR3 has 17 amino acids. CDR3 sequence (DNA): TGCACCAGCAGCCAAGAAGATCGGGGAATTTCTGGAAACACCATATATTTT. Protein sequence: CTSSQEDRGISGNTIYF.

V is TRBV18 and J is TRBJ1-2; possible D gene TRBD1, 5 bases. Trimming shortened V by 3 bases and J by 4 bases, and 15 bases separated the two germline ends. Germline loops: CDR1 KGHSH, CDR2 LQKENI. The CDR3 length is 15 residues. This CDR3 reads CASSPVDSTGYGYTF. The CDR3 DNA is TGTGCCAGCTCACCGGTTGACAGCACGGGCTATGGCTACACCTTC. The entire variable domain, with the rest obtained from reference TRBV18 and TRBJ1-2, is as follows: NAGVMQNPRHLVRRRGQEARLRCSPMKGHSHVYWYRQLPEEGLKFMVYLQKENIIDESGMPKERFSAEFPKEGPSILRIQQVVRGDSAAYFCASSPVDSTGYGYTFGSGTRLTVV.

The chain is built from TRBV27 and TRBJ1-5; D gene unclear. With 3 bases removed from V and 4 bases from J, the gap between germline ends came to 13 bases. The CDR3 runs 15 residues. Germline CDR1 and CDR2: MNHEY and SMNVEV (reference sequence). CDR3 nucleotide sequence: TGTGCCAGCAGTTTCTCAAAATCGGGGAATCAGCCCCAGCATTTT. Translating it yields CASSFSKSGNQPQHF.

The chain couples TRBV6-5 to TRBJ1-4; D uncertain. This CDR3 has 14 residues. V shed 0 bases and J shed 7 bases, with 9 bases lying between them. Germline CDR1 MNHEY, CDR2 SVGAGI. The CDR3 spells CASSYSARREKLFF. Written as DNA, the CDR3 is TGTGCCAGCAGTTACTCGGCTAGGCGTGAAAAACTGTTTTTT.

The chain is built from TRBV10-3 and TRBJ1-1, with a tentative D call TRBD1 (5 bases). This CDR3 spans 12 amino acids. V lost 6 bases and J 6 bases, leaving 11 bases between the germline ends. CDR1 is ENHRY, CDR2 SYGVKD, per germline. CDR3 region: CAIRGEGPEAFF. For the CDR3, the DNA is TGTGCCATCAGGGGGGAGGGTCCTGAAGCTTTCTTT.

The V gene is TRBV6-5, the J gene TRBJ2-7, with 7 bases matching TRBD2. The CDR3 contains 15 residues. The V segment lost 6 bases and the J segment 0 bases; nucleotides outside the gene matches: 8. Germline V CDR1 and CDR2: MNHEY, SVGAGI. CDR3: CASRRREESSYEQYF. The CDR3 coding sequence is TGTGCCAGCAGACGCCGGGAGGAGAGCTCCTACGAGCAGTACTTC.

This chain joins TRBV6-5 and TRBJ1-2; 8 nucleotides agree with TRBD1. Germline CDR1 reads MNHEY; CDR2 reads SVGAGI. This CDR3 region has 16 residues. With 0 bases clipped from V and 4 bases from J, the junction kept 7 bases outside the gene matches. The CDR3 DNA reads TGTGCCAGCAGTTACTCTGCAGGGGGCTTCCCCTATGGCTACACCTTC. As protein: CASSYSAGGFPYGYTF.

The V call is TRBV4-3, the J call TRBJ2-7; maybe TRBD1 (8 bases). V was pared by 0 bases and J by 0 bases, with 18 bases between. The CDR3 runs to 18 residues. In germline, CDR1 is LGHNA, CDR2 YSLEER. As DNA, the CDR3 is TGCGCCAGCAGCCAAGACTTAGCTAACAGGGGGGGCTCCTACGAGCAGTACTTC. Translating it yields CASSQDLANRGGSYEQYF.

The chain has TRBV19 and TRBJ1-1, with D unresolved. CDR3 length: 14 residues. Germline V lookup: CDR1 LNHDA, CDR2 SQIVND (reference sequence). Trimming shortened V by 3 bases and J by 3 bases, and 11 bases separated the two germline ends. CDR3 sequence (DNA): TGTGCCAGTAGTATGAGGAGGCGGGACACTGAAGCTTTCTTT. Its protein is CASSMRRRDTEAFF.

The chain combines TRBV5-1 with TRBJ1-5, with D possibly matching TRBD1 (6 bases). Germline values: CDR1 SGHRS, CDR2 YFSETQ. The CDR3 runs 14 residues. V shed 3 bases and J shed 6 bases, with 13 bases lying between them. The CDR3 sequence: CASSWGPEGQPQHF. In DNA, the CDR3 is TGCGCCAGCAGCTGGGGGCCTGAGGGTCAGCCCCAGCATTTT.